Included here is one T cell receptor beta chain sequence, with context. Its specificity is not known. The sample is drawn from a study of T cell responses to AZD1222 COVID-19 vaccine. General study points: White British donors predominated, females outnumbered males, and clonal diversity was possibly underestimated. AZD1222 recipients seropositive at baseline numbered only six or seven. Reportedly, nearly half of unique spike TCRs recognized epitopes outside B.1.351/B.1.1.7 mutations.

Deletions cut 4 bases from V and 3 bases from J, with 7 bases between. CDR3 length: 13 residues. Germline V gene sequence: CDR1 MGHRA, CDR2 YSYEKL. Generated by immunoSEQ multiplex PCR, the TCRdb table keeps only in-frame clones and is missing some. This table has 150,000 to 200,000 clones, around 90% appearing once. Sequenced material: peripheral blood, taken on day 0 of AZD1222 vaccination. The chain links TRBV4-1 to TRBJ1-5; D not certain. The receptor comes from an adult in good health. The CDR3 DNA reads TGCGCCAGCAGCCTTATGGACAATCAGCCCCAGCATTTT. This sequence encodes CASSLMDNQPQHF.